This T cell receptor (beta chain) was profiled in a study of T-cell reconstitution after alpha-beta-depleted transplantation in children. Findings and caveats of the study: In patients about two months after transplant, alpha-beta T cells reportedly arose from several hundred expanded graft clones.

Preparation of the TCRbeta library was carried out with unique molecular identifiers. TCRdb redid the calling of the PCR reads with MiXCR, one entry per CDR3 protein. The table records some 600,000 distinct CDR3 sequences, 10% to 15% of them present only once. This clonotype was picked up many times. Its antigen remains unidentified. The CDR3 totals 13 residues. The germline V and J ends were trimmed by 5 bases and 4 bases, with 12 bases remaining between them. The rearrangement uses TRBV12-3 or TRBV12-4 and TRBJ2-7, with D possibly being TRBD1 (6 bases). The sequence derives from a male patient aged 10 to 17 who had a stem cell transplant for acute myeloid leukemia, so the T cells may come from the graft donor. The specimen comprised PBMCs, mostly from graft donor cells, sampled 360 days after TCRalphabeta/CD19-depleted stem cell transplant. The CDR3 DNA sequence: TGTGCCAGCAGTGCGAACAGGGTTTACGAGCAGTACTTC. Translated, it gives CASSANRVYEQYF.